This entry concerns a single T cell receptor beta chain. Its binding antigen is unknown. Within one base of it there is no much larger clone, and no base qualities were kept. These data come from a study of T cells in Graves' hyperthyroidism and ophthalmopathy (dated by TCRdb to about 2019). General notes on the study: Peripheral blood was sampled at the time of initial diagnosis, prior to any treatment. A discovery cohort of roughly 96 patients, 43 with Graves' ophthalmopathy and approximately 60 with stable Graves' hyperthyroidism, was used to find distinguishing TCR V-J signatures. Whether ophthalmopathy could be predicted prospectively was tested in an independent validation cohort made up of under 20 hyperthyroidism patients plus 17 patients who later progressed to ophthalmopathy. The 100 discovery patients were randomly divided into training and test sets at a 7:3 ratio. Thyroid tissue and blood T-cell repertoires from six Graves' hyperthyroidism patients were also compared in the study. Once sampling was done, hyperthyroidism patients were given methimazole at a starting dose of 30 mg daily, whereas ophthalmopathy patients were given high-dose intravenous methylprednisolone. The paper reports TCR Vbeta CDR3 sequencing of 130 to 150 peripheral blood samples: some 41 ophthalmopathy, roughly 74 hyperthyroidism and around 17 progressor patients. Paper-wide results and their limitations: No statistical method was used to fix the sample size in advance, and group allocation was not hidden from the investigators. A model built on a 13 V-J signature distinguished ophthalmopathy from stable hyperthyroidism, reaching roughly 88% sensitivity and under 84% specificity in cross-validation and 80%/75% in testing. During validation, the model predicted progression to ophthalmopathy a median of about 6.5 months ahead of onset, with approximately 70% sensitivity and 72% to 80% specificity. Most expanded thyroid clonotypes (frequency above 0.001) were also detected in blood, a finding suggesting that blood repertoires may reflect thyroid immune responses.

Amplification of TCR beta CDR3 regions was carried out from RNA transcripts. The first round of RT-PCR for the TCR CDR3 was performed with the HTBI primer set and the Qiagen OneStep RT-PCR kit. Libraries were constructed in a second round of multiplex PCR, after which size selection and purification were performed. Paired-end sequencing of the libraries was performed with 100 bp reads on an Illumina HiSeq2000. As for the authors' bioinformatics: SOAPnuke was used to process the raw data, throwing out any read that contained adapters or uncalled bases, had a mean Phred below 15, or lacked an exact constant-primer or identifier match. High-quality paired reads were merged with COPE v1.2.5, and unique nucleotide sequences were defined as clonotypes. Clonotypes were aligned to IMGT TRBV, TRBD and TRBJ reference segments using MiTCR v1.1. The analysis was restricted to V-J combinations with a frequency above 0.0001, which together covered 99% to 99.2% of the repertoires. A TCS score was defined as the ratio between F50 (clonal expansion) and ExV (chaos), using BLOSUM62-based TCRdist between CDR3 peptides within each V-J. Welch's t-statistics and random forest reduced 514 V-J features to 10 to 15, which were used in a naive Bayes classifier (R e1071). TCRdb reprocessed the public reads (quality trimming at Q25 with fastp, clone calling with MiXCR) and kept in-frame beta chains. Each entry merges the rows of one CDR3 protein and shows their most common DNA and genes. TCRdb's processing, not the study's, gives the V and J calls here. The sample table lists 450,000 to 600,000 distinct CDR3 sequences, around 20% of them with a count of one. Clones ranked in the top ten supply approximately 50% of the sample.

Moderately to severely active disease, a Clinical Activity Score of at least 3, a NOSPECS grade of at least 4, and a duration under 3 months were present in ophthalmopathy patients. Any patient with an uncontrolled infection, another autoimmune disease, pregnancy or lactation was excluded. Diagnoses relied on clinical symptoms, serum thyroxine and TRAb, thyroid ultrasound and orbital computed tomography. PBMCs were separated from 8 to 10 ml of fresh peripheral blood using Ficoll-Paque density gradient centrifugation. Trizol reagent was used to extract total RNA, and RNA quality was then checked on an Agilent 2100 Bioanalyzer. According to the germline V gene (reference sequence), CDR1 reads MNHEY and CDR2 reads SMNVEV. The CDR3 holds 12 amino acids from the cysteine to the phenylalanine. Only the CDR3 region is kept as DNA, spanning 36 bases read in frame from base 1. The V end loses 6 bases and the J end loses 5 bases, and a stretch of 9 bases separates them.

This sequence originates from a man between 35 and 55 years old with Graves' ophthalmopathy. Recombination linked TRBV27 to TRBJ2-3; the D gene assignment is ambiguous. Sequenced sample: blood. The CDR3 sequence is CASRGLGDTQYF. The DNA sequence follows: TGTGCCAGCAGGGGTTTAGGAGATACGCAGTATTTT.